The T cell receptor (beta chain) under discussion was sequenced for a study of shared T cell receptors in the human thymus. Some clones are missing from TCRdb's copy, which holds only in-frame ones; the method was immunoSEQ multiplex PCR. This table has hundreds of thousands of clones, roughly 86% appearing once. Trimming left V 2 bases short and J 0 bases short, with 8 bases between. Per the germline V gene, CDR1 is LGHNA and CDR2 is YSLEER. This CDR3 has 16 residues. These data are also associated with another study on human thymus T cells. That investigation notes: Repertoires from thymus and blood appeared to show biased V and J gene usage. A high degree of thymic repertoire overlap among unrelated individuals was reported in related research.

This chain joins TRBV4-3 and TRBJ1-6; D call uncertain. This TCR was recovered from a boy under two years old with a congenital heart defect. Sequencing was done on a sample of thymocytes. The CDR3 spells CASSQRESSYNSPLHF. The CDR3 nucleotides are TGCGCCAGCAGCCAAAGGGAGAGCTCCTATAATTCACCCCTCCACTTT.